This T cell receptor (beta chain) was sequenced for a study of shared clonotypes between healthy human individuals. Across the whole study: Every donor yielded three CD4 naive, three CD4 memory, two CD8 naive and one CD8 memory plate. Findings of the study overall: Donors were few, which limited the genetic and exposure-history diversity represented.

The authors divided CD4+ cells into CD45RA+ naive and CD45RA-negative memory subsets. Assay: immunoSEQ multiplex PCR; the TCRdb copy retains only in-frame clones and omits some. This table has 950,000 to 1,200,000 clones, 60% to 85% appearing once. Deletions cut 5 bases from V and 10 bases from J, with 9 bases between. The CDR3 sequence is 11 residues long. Per germline, CDR1 SGHTA and CDR2 FQGNSA. Concerning this clone itself: The target antigen is unknown.

The receptor comes from a man younger than 35 in good health. Some clones in this sample may be carry-over from other donors' samples. The sample consisted of memory CD4+ T cells from PBMCs. As to subset: CD45RA-negative fraction. J is TRBJ2-1 and V is TRBV7-2; no firm D call. CDR3 region: CASSQLVEQFF. CDR3 sequence (DNA): TGTGCCAGCAGCCAGCTGGTCGAGCAGTTCTTC.